This T cell receptor beta chain was sequenced during a study of blood T cell repertoires in COVID-19. Participant ages covered roughly 18 to 89 years across 24 US areas. Participants' own reports of clinical history determined their cohort assignment. The repertoire was sequenced with immunoSEQ multiplex PCR; TCRdb's copy has only in-frame clones and lacks some. The sample has 200,000 to 250,000 clones, around 90% seen once. The V and J ends lost 4 bases and 5 bases respectively, with 11 bases between them. Germline loops: CDR1 SGHTA, CDR2 FQGNSA. CDR3 length equals 14 residues. The V call is TRBV7-2, the J call TRBJ1-4; weak D call: TRBD1 (5 bases). Sequencing was performed on PBMCs or T cells enriched from blood (not recorded which). This sequence was found in a man aged 25-45 years who had recovered from COVID-19. The CDR3 nucleotides are TGTGCCAGCAGCTCCGGGGGGAAAAATGAAAAACTGTTTTTT. Its translation: CASSSGGKNEKLFF.